One sample yielded the 28 T cell receptor beta chains listed below, sequenced in a study of blood T cell repertoires in COVID-19. Profiled with immunoSEQ multiplex PCR; TCRdb holds only in-frame clones, not every one. The table records hundreds of thousands of clones, about 91% of them present only once. The material sequenced was peripheral blood. Every receptor here comes from a woman aged 60 to 75 with acute or convalescent COVID-19.

The count of this clone is one. CDR3 DNA: TGTGCCAGCTCACCCCTCCAAACCGGGACCCGGGGGAGAGGCACTGAAGCTTTCTTT. This translates into CASSPLQTGTRGRGTEAFF. This chain connects TRBV18 to TRBJ1-1, with a possible D match to TRBD1 (5 bases). CDR1 is KGHSH and CDR2 is LQKENI in the germline V gene. The CDR3 consists of 19 residues. Trimming left V 3 bases short and J 4 bases short, with 27 bases between. The entire variable domain, with the rest obtained from reference TRBV18 and TRBJ1-1, is as follows: NAGVMQNPRHLVRRRGQEARLRCSPMKGHSHVYWYRQLPEEGLKFMVYLQKENIIDESGMPKERFSAEFPKEGPSILRIQQVVRGDSAAYFCASSPLQTGTRGRGTEAFFGQGTRLTVV.

The chain couples TRBV9 to TRBJ2-7; D ambiguous. CDR1 is SGDLS and CDR2 is YYNGEE in the germline V gene. V lost 4 bases, J lost 1 base, and 12 bases lay in between. The CDR3 is made up of 14 amino acids. This chain's CDR3 is CASSTDSLSYEQYF. The CDR3 bases are TGTGCCAGCAGCACCGACTCGTTATCCTACGAGCAGTACTTC.

CDR3 DNA sequence: TGTGCCATCAGCGGGGACAGGAACACTGAAGCTTTCTTT. Protein: CAISGDRNTEAFF. The J gene is TRBJ1-1, the V gene TRBV10-3, with 7 nucleotides matching TRBD1. The CDR3 sequence is 13 residues long. After removal of 6 bases from V and 1 base from J, the junction contained 2 bases not matched to a gene. Germline V gene lookup returns CDR1 ENHRY and CDR2 SYGVKD.

The genes are TRBV3-1 (or the pseudogene TRBV3-2) and TRBJ1-2; 8 nucleotides match TRBD1. Trimming removed 4 bases from V and 0 bases from J; junction bases left unmatched: 4. This CDR3 is 15 amino acids long. Germline V gene data show CDR1 as LGHDT and CDR2 as YNNKEL (reference sequence). The CDR3 region is CASSPRTGTNYGYTF. The CDR3 DNA sequence: TGTGCCAGCAGCCCGAGGACAGGGACTAACTATGGCTACACCTTC.

The V and J genes are TRBV6-5 and TRBJ1-1; no clear D gene. Germline CDR1 and CDR2: MNHEY and SVGAGI. CDR3 length: 13 residues. Trimming pared 7 bases from V and 1 base from J, leaving 10 bases between. This CDR3 reads CASMRVQNTEAFF. In DNA form, the CDR3 reads TGTGCCAGCATGAGGGTACAGAACACTGAAGCTTTCTTT.

This CDR3 reads CASSLSGRDTQYF. The CDR3 region has the DNA TGTGCCAGCAGTTTAAGCGGCAGAGATACGCAGTATTTT. The rearrangement uses TRBV12-3 or TRBV12-4 and TRBJ2-3; possibly TRBD2 for D (5 bases). The length of the CDR3 is 13 residues. Trimming removed 2 bases at V and 5 bases at J, with 8 bases between.

The chain links TRBV19 to TRBJ2-7; TRBD1 aligns across 8 bases. The CDR3 is 13 residues long. CDR1 and CDR2 from the germline V gene are LNHDA and SQIVND (reference sequence). V shed 5 bases, J shed 2 bases, and the junction held 2 bases outside the gene matches. The CDR3 DNA reads TGTGCCAGTAGTCTGACAGGGGCCTACGAGCAGTACTTC. It codes for CASSLTGAYEQYF.

V usage is TRBV29-1 and J usage is TRBJ1-1, with D perhaps matching TRBD1 (6 bases). The CDR3 loop spans 13 amino acids. Trimming removed 6 bases at V and 0 bases at J, with 11 bases between. In germline, CDR1 is SQVTM, CDR2 ANQGSEA. The CDR3 spells CSVATGLNTEAFF. CDR3 coding DNA: TGCAGCGTAGCCACAGGGTTGAACACTGAAGCTTTCTTT.

The gene calls are TRBV7-2 and TRBJ1-5, with 7 bases aligning to TRBD1. V shed 1 base, J shed 4 bases, and the junction held 16 bases outside the gene matches. Germline loops: CDR1 SGHTA, CDR2 FQGNSA. The CDR3 loop spans 19 amino acids. The chain's CDR3 is CASSLEGAAPRSANQPQHF. The CDR3, as DNA: TGTGCCAGCAGCTTAGAGGGGGCGGCCCCGAGATCGGCGAATCAGCCCCAGCATTTT.

The V call is TRBV27, the J call TRBJ2-7; 8 bases are shared with TRBD2. This CDR3 spans 14 amino acids. CDR1 is MNHEY, CDR2 SMNVEV, per germline (reference sequence). The junction had 11 bases not matched to a gene; V was cut back by 6 bases and J by 7 bases. The CDR3 spells CASRGTGGPGEQYF. The CDR3 bases are TGTGCCAGCAGAGGAACGGGAGGGCCGGGAGAGCAGTACTTC.

The chain has TRBV5-4 and TRBJ2-7; D may be TRBD2 (6 bases). With 0 bases removed from V and 5 bases from J, the gap between germline ends came to 12 bases. Germline V lookup: CDR1 SGHNT, CDR2 YYREEE (reference sequence). The CDR3 covers 14 residues. In DNA, the CDR3 is TGTGCCAGCAGCTTGGTCGGGCGGGATAACGAGCAGTACTTC. Translation: CASSLVGRDNEQYF.

The V and J genes are TRBV19 and TRBJ2-3; 7 bases align to TRBD2. Germline V lookup: CDR1 LNHDA, CDR2 SQIVND (reference sequence). V lost 2 bases and J lost 2; bases outside the gene matches: 7. The CDR3 is 16 residues long. In DNA, the CDR3 is TGTGCCAGTAGTATACCTCGGGACTACTCCACAGATACGCAGTATTTT. It specifies CASSIPRDYSTDTQYF.

The V gene is TRBV19, the J gene TRBJ2-1, with 8 bases fitting TRBD1. The CDR3 totals 14 residues. J was trimmed by 10 bases and V by 5 bases; bases with no gene match: 10. The germline CDR1 and CDR2 sequences are LNHDA and SQIVND (reference sequence). In DNA, the CDR3 is TGTGCCAGTAGTCCTAATCTACAGGGGGTCGAGCAGTTCTTC. Amino acid sequence: CASSPNLQGVEQFF.

The J gene is TRBJ2-1, the V gene TRBV7-8; TRBD2 matches 8 bases. The CDR3 is 17 amino acids. The V segment lost 3 bases and the J segment 2 bases; nucleotides outside the gene matches: 9. Germline loops: CDR1 SGHVS, CDR2 FQNEAQ. This CDR3 reads CASSFARFSGTYNEQFF. The CDR3 DNA follows: TGTGCCAGCAGCTTCGCGCGGTTTAGCGGGACCTACAATGAGCAGTTCTTC.

The chain links TRBV28 to TRBJ2-7, with unresolved D. Germline CDR1 MDHEN, CDR2 SYDVKM. The V end lost 1 base, the J end lost 3 bases, and 7 bases lay between the germline ends. The CDR3 extends over 13 amino acids. CDR3 amino acids: CASSLLQRYEQYF. CDR3 DNA sequence: TGTGCCAGCAGTTTATTGCAGCGCTACGAGCAGTACTTC.

The rearrangement links TRBV27 to TRBJ1-5, with D perhaps TRBD1 (5 bases). Looked up from germline, CDR1 is MNHEY and CDR2 is SMNVEV (reference sequence). V lost 4 bases and J 0 bases, leaving 10 bases between the germline ends. The CDR3 extends over 15 amino acids. For the CDR3, the DNA is TGTGCCAGCAGTTCTCCGGGGGGTAGCAATCAGCCCCAGCATTTT. This gives the protein CASSSPGGSNQPQHF.

The CDR3, as DNA: TGTGCCAGTAGGGGACTAGGCTACACCTTC. It encodes CASRGLGYTF. The chain combines TRBV19 with TRBJ1-2; maybe TRBD1 (5 bases). Germline V lookup: CDR1 LNHDA, CDR2 SQIVND (reference sequence). This CDR3 is built from 10 residues. Trimming took off 6 bases at V and 8 bases at J, with 7 bases between the two ends.

The rearrangement links TRBV6-1 to TRBJ2-7; the D is unclear. The CDR3 length is 17 residues. Trimming pared 0 bases from V and 0 bases from J, leaving 15 bases between. Germline V gives CDR1 MNHNS, CDR2 SASEGT. The CDR3 sequence is CASSEAFANPSSYEQYF. The CDR3 nucleotides are TGTGCCAGCAGTGAAGCGTTCGCGAACCCTAGCTCCTACGAGCAGTACTTC.

The rearrangement links TRBV7-9 to TRBJ1-1; maybe TRBD1 (5 bases). Trimming took off 1 base at V and 4 bases at J, with 7 bases between the two ends. CDR1 and CDR2 (germline): SEHNR, FQNEAQ (reference sequence). This CDR3 is 13 amino acids long. The CDR3 loop is CASSLGGVTEAFF. The CDR3 DNA is TGTGCCAGCAGCTTAGGGGGGGTCACTGAAGCTTTCTTT.

Comments on this clone: One end of the junction fails to match germline, which may point to a read error. This chain joins TRBV7-7 and TRBJ2-1; 13 nucleotides match TRBD2. The germline V gene has CDR1 SSHAT and CDR2 FNYEAQ (reference sequence). This CDR3 is 15 amino acids long. Written as DNA, the CDR3 is TGTGCTAGCAGCCAGGGACTAGCGGGAACCAATGAGCAGTTCTTC. It yields the protein CASSQGLAGTNEQFF. The full variable domain, with the rest looked up from reference TRBV7-7 and TRBJ2-1, is GAGVSQSPRYKVTKRGQDVTLRCDPISSHATLYWYQQALGQGPEFLTYFNYEAQPDKSGLPSDRFSAERPEGSISTLTIQRTEQRDSAMYRCASSQGLAGTNEQFFGPGTRLTVL.

The genes are TRBV18 and TRBJ1-2, with TRBD1 identical over 9 bases. CDR3 length equals 16 residues. V was clipped by 3 bases and J by 4 bases; unmatched bases: 9. From germline, CDR1 is KGHSH and CDR2 LQKENI. CDR3 sequence: CASSPVPGQGTYGYTF. DNA of the CDR3: TGTGCCAGCTCACCGGTTCCGGGACAGGGTACCTATGGCTACACCTTC.

This clone was found a few times. The rearrangement joins TRBV15 to TRBJ1-4, with D unresolved. The CDR3 is made up of 12 amino acids. Looked up from germline, CDR1 is LNHNV and CDR2 is YYDKDF (reference sequence). Trimming cost V 0 bases and J 13 bases, with 9 bases left between them. CDR3 in amino acids: CATSRDTSSLFF. DNA for the CDR3: TGTGCCACCAGCAGAGATACCAGTTCACTGTTTTTT. The variable domain in full, with the rest retrieved from reference TRBV15 and TRBJ1-4, is DAMVIQNPRYQVTQFGKPVTLSCSQTLNHNVMYWYQQKSSQAPKLLFHYYDKDFNNEADTPDNFQSRRPNTSFCFLDIRSPGLGDTAMYLCATSRDTSSLFFGSGTQLSVL.

The V gene is TRBV3-1 (or the pseudogene TRBV3-2), the J gene TRBJ2-1; 8 bases match TRBD2. CDR1 and CDR2 from the germline V gene are LGHDT and YNNKEL (reference sequence). With 0 bases clipped from V and 0 bases from J, the junction kept 4 bases outside the gene matches. This CDR3 spans 17 amino acids. The DNA for the CDR3 is TGTGCCAGCAGCCAAGACCTAAGCGGGAGCTCCTACAATGAGCAGTTCTTC. As protein: CASSQDLSGSSYNEQFF.

As to this clone: Other DNA sequences in this specimen translate into the identical CDR3. The chain joins TRBV4-1 to TRBJ2-7; D is ambiguous. The CDR3 consists of 13 residues. Germline loops: CDR1 MGHRA, CDR2 YSYEKL. V lost 1 base, J lost 0 bases, and 4 bases lay in between. Written as DNA, the CDR3 is TGCGCCAGCAGCCAAGGTAGCTCCTACGAGCAGTACTTC. Translation gives CASSQGSSYEQYF.

The gene calls are TRBV14 and TRBJ2-2, with a weak D call TRBD1 (5 bases). The CDR3 runs to 17 residues. CDR1 SGHDN and CDR2 FVKESK come from the germline V gene. V was shortened by 1 base and J by 5 bases, with 17 bases between the two germline ends. CDR3 region: CASSQVSGAVFTGELFF. The CDR3 coding sequence is TGTGCCAGCAGCCAAGTTTCTGGGGCGGTTTTTACCGGGGAGCTGTTTTTT.

The CDR3 protein is CASSIEGQAGYEQYF. The CDR3 region has the DNA TGTGCCAGTAGTATAGAGGGACAGGCGGGCTACGAGCAGTACTTC. The J gene is TRBJ2-7, the V gene TRBV19; TRBD1 aligns across 8 bases. The V gene's germline CDR1 is LNHDA and CDR2 SQIVND (reference sequence). CDR3 length: 15 residues. The V gene end was trimmed by 0 bases and the J gene end by 3 bases; junction bases not matched to a gene: 4.

This clone was observed once. The J gene is TRBJ2-1, the V gene TRBV6-1; tentative D call: TRBD1 (5 bases). The ends were cut back, 1 base at V and 6 bases at J, with 16 bases in the middle. This CDR3 has 16 residues. Germline values: CDR1 MNHNS, CDR2 SASEGT. The CDR3 protein is CASSEGTGLASNEQFF. In DNA, the CDR3 is TGTGCCAGCAGTGAAGGTACAGGATTAGCTAGCAATGAGCAGTTCTTC.

This chain uses TRBV5-4 with TRBJ1-2; 8 positions agree with TRBD1. In germline, CDR1 is SGHNT, CDR2 YYREEE (reference sequence). This CDR3 has 15 amino acids. V lost 1 base and J lost 8; bases outside the gene matches: 10. CDR3 in amino acids: CASSLPVRGRGGYTF. In DNA form, the CDR3 reads TGTGCCAGCAGCTTGCCCGTCAGGGGGCGCGGGGGCTACACCTTC.